The present T cell receptor (beta chain) was sequenced within a study of cytomegalovirus exposure and HLA in healthy donors. Study results and caveats: A later look showed TCR association rates differing by HLA locus, highest for DRB1 and lowest for HLA-C. Available immune exposure information was restricted to CMV serostatus only. Overall, approximately 150 TCR beta chains were annotated as cytomegalovirus-associated.

As for this clone: The antigen is unknown.

The CDR3 spans 15 residues. J lost 0 bases, V lost 6 bases, and 5 bases had no gene match. In germline, CDR1 is MDHEN, CDR2 SYDVKM. With 60 Vbeta and 13 Jbeta primers, the PCR was carried out. The repertoire was sequenced with immunoSEQ multiplex PCR; TCRdb's copy has only in-frame clones and lacks some. The sample yields under 200,000 clones, roughly 80% seen once. Donors likely had unrecorded immune exposures despite being nominally healthy when sampled. This sequence originates from a woman in her fifties or sixties in good health and CMV-seronegative. Sequences were obtained from PBMCs. The gene calls are TRBV28 and TRBJ1-5, with 7 bases matching TRBD1. The CDR3 sequence: CASSWGQISNQPQHF. DNA of the CDR3: TGTGCCAGCAGCTGGGGACAGATTAGCAATCAGCCCCAGCATTTT.